What follows are 10 T cell receptor beta chains derived from one specimen sequenced in a study of lymphopenia after photon versus proton radiotherapy. The method was immunoSEQ multiplex PCR; TCRdb's version includes in-frame clones alone and lacks a portion of them. The sample lists some 20,000 clones; 75% to 90% were seen once. The source was peripheral blood, collected from a patient treated with proton-based radiotherapy. These receptors were collected from a man older than 75 with esophageal cancer.

The rearrangement uses TRBV19 and TRBJ2-7; 7 positions agree with TRBD2. CDR1 is LNHDA, CDR2 SQIVND, per germline (reference sequence). This CDR3 is 13 amino acids long. After removal of 6 bases from V and 5 bases from J, the junction contained 7 bases not matched to a gene. The CDR3: CASRPSGTNEQYF. DNA of the CDR3: TGTGCCAGTAGACCCTCCGGGACTAACGAGCAGTACTTC.

This clone showed up just once. The chain couples TRBV5-1 to TRBJ2-2, with TRBD2 as a possible D gene (5 bases). Germline-derived CDR1 and CDR2 are SGHRS and YFSETQ. Trimming took 1 base from V and 3 from J, leaving 16 bases between them. The CDR3 runs 17 residues. The CDR3 DNA follows: TGCGCCAGCAGCTTGTTAGGTTTACTAGTAGACACCGGGGAGCTGTTTTTT. It is translated as CASSLLGLLVDTGELFF.

The genes are TRBV13 and TRBJ2-7, with D possibly called TRBD1 or TRBD2 (6 bases each). V gave up 7 bases and J gave up 3 bases, with 16 bases separating them. CDR1 is PRHDT and CDR2 is FYEKMQ in the germline V gene (reference sequence). The CDR3 runs to 14 residues. This chain's CDR3 is CASTEGGTRYEQYF. CDR3 nucleotide sequence: TGTGCCAGCACCGAGGGGGGCACACGCTACGAGCAGTACTTC.

The chain joins TRBV7-2 to TRBJ2-1; TRBD1 matches at 11 bases. The trim removed 1 base at V and 8 bases at J, leaving 1 base unmatched. CDR3 length equals 14 residues. Germline CDR1 is SGHTA and CDR2 is FQGNSA. The CDR3, as DNA: TGTGCCAGCAGCTTAGGGACAGGGGGCTATGAGCAGTTCTTC. Translation: CASSLGTGGYEQFF.

This clone was detected once. The chain has TRBV18 and TRBJ1-3; TRBD1 matches 12 bases. The V gene's germline CDR1 is KGHSH and CDR2 LQKENI. The V and J ends lost 3 bases and 2 bases, in that order; junction bases with no gene match: 2. The CDR3 totals 16 residues. This CDR3 reads CASSPRDRGPGNTIYF. DNA for the CDR3: TGTGCCAGCTCACCCCGGGACAGGGGGCCTGGAAACACCATATATTTT.

This chain uses TRBV5-1 with TRBJ1-3; D ambiguous. CDR3 length: 16 residues. The V end lost 5 bases, the J end lost 0 bases, and 15 bases lay between the germline ends. CDR1 and CDR2 (germline): SGHRS, YFSETQ. The CDR3: CASRRDTDPSGNTIYF. CDR3 in DNA: TGCGCCAGCAGGCGGGATACGGACCCCTCTGGAAACACCATATATTTT. Looking up the rest from reference TRBV5-1 and TRBJ1-3 gives the full variable domain: KAGVTQTPRYLIKTRGQQVTLSCSPISGHRSVSWYQQTPGQGLQFLFEYFSETQRNKGNFPGRFSGRQFSNSRSEMNVSTLELGDSALYLCASRRDTDPSGNTIYFGEGSWLTVV.

The chain employs TRBV28 and TRBJ1-1; 7 positions agree with TRBD1. The CDR3 totals 13 residues. The germline gives CDR1 MDHEN, CDR2 SYDVKM. V shed 7 bases and J 7 bases; nucleotides not matched to a gene: 9. The CDR3 protein is CASTSTTGIEAFF. DNA of the CDR3: TGTGCCAGCACTAGCACGACAGGGATTGAAGCTTTCTTT.

This CDR3 reads CSVEQDANTGELFF. Here the CDR3 DNA reads TGCAGCGTTGAACAGGACGCGAACACCGGGGAGCTGTTTTTT. This rearrangement joins TRBV29-1 to TRBJ2-2; no reliable D call. V lost 2 bases, J lost 0 bases, and 7 bases lay in between. Per the germline V gene, CDR1 is SQVTM and CDR2 is ANQGSEA. CDR3 size: 14 residues.

The rearrangement joins TRBV9 to TRBJ2-3; 11 bases are shared with TRBD2. The germline V gene encodes CDR1 SGDLS and CDR2 YYNGEE. Germline trimming cut 0 bases from V and 4 bases from J; bases unmatched to any gene: 4. The CDR3 length is 16 residues. CDR3 loop: CASSVGLAGIADTQYF. The CDR3 DNA sequence: TGTGCCAGCAGCGTAGGACTAGCGGGGATCGCAGATACGCAGTATTTT.

The genes are TRBV5-4 and TRBJ2-7; TRBD1 agrees at 8 bases. CDR1 and CDR2 (germline): SGHNT, YYREEE (reference sequence). The CDR3 has 14 residues. V lost 7 bases, J lost 6 bases, and 12 bases stayed unmatched. The CDR3 spells CASLIQGGRAEQYF. CDR3 DNA sequence: TGTGCCAGCTTGATACAGGGGGGTAGGGCCGAGCAGTACTTC.